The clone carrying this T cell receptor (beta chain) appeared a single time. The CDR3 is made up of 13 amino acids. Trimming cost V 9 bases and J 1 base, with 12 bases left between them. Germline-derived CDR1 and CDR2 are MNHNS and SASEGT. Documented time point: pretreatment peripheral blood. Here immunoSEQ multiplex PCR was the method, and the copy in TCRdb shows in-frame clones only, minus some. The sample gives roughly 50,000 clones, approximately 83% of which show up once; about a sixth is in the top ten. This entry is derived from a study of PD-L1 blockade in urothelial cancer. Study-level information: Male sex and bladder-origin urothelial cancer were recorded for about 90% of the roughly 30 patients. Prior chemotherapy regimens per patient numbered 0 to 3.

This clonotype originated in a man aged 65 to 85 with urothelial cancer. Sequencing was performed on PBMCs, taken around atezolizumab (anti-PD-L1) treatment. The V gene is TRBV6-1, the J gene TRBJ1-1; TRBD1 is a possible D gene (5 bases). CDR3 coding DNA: TGTGCCAGTGGGGGGTGGTCGAACACTGAAGCTTTCTTT. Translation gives CASGGWSNTEAFF.